These 29 T cell receptor beta chains were all obtained from the same sample, sequenced in a study of CD8 T cells in Susac syndrome. Reverse transcription used roughly 0.5 to 1 ug RNA and random hexamers. TCRdb reprocessed the immunoSEQ multiplex PCR reads with MiXCR, giving one entry per CDR3 protein. The sample includes about 150,000 distinct CDR3 sequences, approximately 93% seen only once; the top ten take 0.084%. Input material: CD4+ T cells from PBMCs. These receptors all stem from a human donor in good health.

The chain carries TRBV20-1 and TRBJ2-7, with a weak D call TRBD2 (5 bases). The germline V and J ends were trimmed by 3 bases and 0 bases, with 21 bases remaining between them. Germline lookup yields CDR1 DFQATT and CDR2 SNEGSKA (reference sequence). The CDR3 loop spans 17 amino acids. Here the CDR3 reads CSASESRASRVSYEQYF. In DNA form, the CDR3 reads TGCAGTGCTAGTGAGTCGCGGGCCAGCCGAGTCTCCTACGAGCAGTACTTC.

The chain is built from TRBV27 and TRBJ1-1; TRBD1 might be the D (6 bases). Germline V CDR1 and CDR2: MNHEY, SMNVEV (reference sequence). CDR3 length: 15 amino acids. Trimming cost V 6 bases and J 4 bases, with 18 bases left between them. The DNA of the CDR3 is TGTGCCAGCAGGCGTGGGGGAACAGGGTTCACTGAAGCTTTCTTT. Its protein product is CASRRGGTGFTEAFF.

The chain uses TRBV5-6 and TRBJ2-1; TRBD2 matches at 11 bases. Germline V CDR1 and CDR2: SGHDT, YYEEEE. The CDR3 sequence is 16 residues long. V lost 2 bases, J lost 4 bases, and 5 bases stayed unmatched. This CDR3 reads CASSFLGTSGYNEQFF. The CDR3 DNA sequence: TGTGCCAGCAGCTTCCTCGGGACTAGCGGATACAATGAGCAGTTCTTC.

The V call is TRBV18, the J call TRBJ2-6; D not resolved. V shed 2 bases and J shed 2 bases, with 7 bases lying between them. Germline loops: CDR1 KGHSH, CDR2 LQKENI. The CDR3 spans 15 residues. The CDR3 region is CASSPGVAGANVLTF. CDR3 nucleotide sequence: TGTGCCAGCTCACCAGGGGTGGCTGGGGCCAACGTCCTGACTTTC.

This chain connects TRBV24-1 to TRBJ1-1, with 7 bases matching TRBD1. CDR1 KGHDR and CDR2 SFDVKD come from the germline V gene. V lost 2 bases, J lost 7 bases, and 0 bases stayed unmatched. The CDR3 is made up of 12 amino acids. The CDR3 sequence is CATSDWDSEAFF. CDR3 sequence (DNA): TGTGCCACCAGTGATTGGGACAGTGAAGCTTTCTTT.

This clonotype was seen once. The chain has TRBV27 and TRBJ2-1; 8 positions match TRBD1. Per the germline V gene, CDR1 is MNHEY and CDR2 is SMNVEV (reference sequence). The CDR3 totals 16 residues. Trimming at V came to 4 bases and at J to 7 bases, leaving 12 bases not matched to a gene. The CDR3 DNA reads as TGTGCCAGCAGTTCACCCAGACAGGGGATCAGGAATGAGCAGTTCTTC. Its translation is CASSSPRQGIRNEQFF.

This clonotype was seen once. This rearrangement joins TRBV20-1 to TRBJ1-2; no reliable D call. The CDR3 is made up of 14 amino acids. The germline V and J ends were trimmed by 0 bases and 6 bases, with 14 bases remaining between them. Germline V gene lookup returns CDR1 DFQATT and CDR2 SNEGSKA (reference sequence). The CDR3 sequence: CSARDPGKDDGYTF. In DNA, the CDR3 is TGCAGTGCTAGAGATCCTGGCAAGGACGATGGCTACACCTTC.

This clonotype was seen once. The chain couples TRBV5-1 to TRBJ2-1, with TRBD2 matching over 8 bases. CDR3 length: 12 residues. The V and J ends lost 3 bases and 9 bases, in that order; junction bases with no gene match: 2. Germline V gene lookup returns CDR1 SGHRS and CDR2 YFSETQ. The CDR3, as DNA: TGCGCCAGCAGCTCGGGGGGGGGTGAGCAGTTCTTC. Its protein is CASSSGGGEQFF.

The chain links TRBV5-4 to TRBJ1-1, with 7 nucleotides matching TRBD1. The germline V gene has CDR1 SGHNT and CDR2 YYREEE (reference sequence). The CDR3 totals 14 residues. With V trimmed by 1 base and J by 1 base, 1 base remained unmatched. The CDR3 protein is CASSLTGANTEAFF. CDR3 nucleotides: TGTGCCAGCAGCTTGACAGGGGCGAACACTGAAGCTTTCTTT. Full variable domain (outside the CDR3, taken from reference TRBV5-4 and TRBJ1-1): ETGVTQSPTHLIKTRGQQVTLRCSSQSGHNTVSWYQQALGQGPQFIFQYYREEENGRGNFPPRFSGLQFPNYSSELNVNALELDDSALYLCASSLTGANTEAFFGQGTRLTVV.

The V call is TRBV7-2, the J call TRBJ1-2; 8 bases map to TRBD1. Trimming at V came to 4 bases and at J to 7 bases, leaving 11 bases not matched to a gene. CDR1 and CDR2 from the germline V gene are SGHTA and FQGNSA. This CDR3 contains 15 residues. The CDR3 region has the DNA TGTGCCAGCAGCTCAGGGGGCGAGCGTTCATTTGGCTACACCTTC. It specifies CASSSGGERSFGYTF.

The V call is TRBV5-1, the J call TRBJ1-5; D remains ambiguous. The CDR3 is 15 residues long. V lost 0 bases and J 5 bases, leaving 12 bases between the germline ends. Germline CDR1 SGHRS, CDR2 YFSETQ. CDR3 in DNA: TGCGCCAGCAGCTTGGCCGGGGTAATGGATCAGCCCCAGCATTTT. It specifies CASSLAGVMDQPQHF. Filled out from reference TRBV5-1 and TRBJ1-5, the complete variable domain reads KAGVTQTPRYLIKTRGQQVTLSCSPISGHRSVSWYQQTPGQGLQFLFEYFSETQRNKGNFPGRFSGRQFSNSRSEMNVSTLELGDSALYLCASSLAGVMDQPQHFGDGTRLSIL.

The chain is built from TRBV10-3 and TRBJ1-5; no definite D call. The ends were cut back, 6 bases at V and 2 bases at J, with 11 bases in the middle. The CDR3 is 14 residues long. The germline V gene has CDR1 ENHRY and CDR2 SYGVKD. CDR3 loop: CAISDPSGNQPQHF. CDR3 sequence (DNA): TGTGCCATCAGCGACCCCTCGGGCAATCAGCCCCAGCATTTT.

The chain has TRBV27 and TRBJ1-2; D is possibly TRBD1 (5 bases). This CDR3 contains 13 residues. The germline V and J ends were trimmed by 2 bases and 9 bases, with 13 bases remaining between them. Germline V CDR1 and CDR2: MNHEY, SMNVEV (reference sequence). The CDR3 spells CASSLRGTPRYTF. DNA for the CDR3: TGTGCCAGCAGTTTAAGAGGGACCCCACGCTACACCTTC.

The rearrangement links TRBV12-3 or TRBV12-4 to TRBJ2-7; TRBD2 matches 7 bases. Trimming at V came to 6 bases and at J to 5 bases, leaving 10 bases not matched to a gene. The CDR3 runs 14 residues. DNA for the CDR3: TGTGCCAGCAGGATTGTAGCGGGTTCTAACGAGCAGTACTTC. Translation gives CASRIVAGSNEQYF.

V gene TRBV20-1 combines with J gene TRBJ1-1, with 7 bases matching TRBD1. J gave up 5 bases and V 2 bases, and 8 bases lay outside the gene matches. The CDR3 has 14 residues. From germline, CDR1 is DFQATT and CDR2 SNEGSKA (reference sequence). The CDR3, as DNA: TGCAGTGCTAGAAACAGGGGCTGGCGGACTGAAGCTTTCTTT. It yields the protein CSARNRGWRTEAFF.

This clonotype has a single count. This chain joins TRBV30 and TRBJ2-7, with TRBD1 matching 9 bases. This CDR3 region has 13 residues. Unmatched junction bases numbered 1, after V lost 2 bases and J lost 2 bases. CDR1 and CDR2 from the germline V gene are GTSNPN and SVGIG (reference sequence). The CDR3 sequence is CAWSRQGAYEQYF. The DNA for the CDR3 is TGTGCCTGGAGTAGACAGGGGGCCTACGAGCAGTACTTC.

The chain employs TRBV6-1 and TRBJ1-5; D not resolved. V dropped 4 bases and J dropped 7 bases, with 11 bases sitting between them. Germline V lookup: CDR1 MNHNS, CDR2 SASEGT. The CDR3 runs 13 residues. CDR3 loop: CASSGGIFQPQHF. Here the CDR3 DNA reads TGTGCCAGCAGTGGAGGGATTTTCCAGCCCCAGCATTTT.

V is TRBV7-9 and J is TRBJ1-1, with no clear D. The CDR3 totals 13 residues. CDR1 SEHNR and CDR2 FQNEAQ come from the germline V gene (reference sequence). V lost 2 bases, J lost 1 base, and 5 bases lay in between. This CDR3 reads CASSLWANTEAFF. The CDR3 nucleotides read TGTGCCAGCAGCTTATGGGCGAACACTGAAGCTTTCTTT.

The chain uses TRBV12-3 or TRBV12-4 and TRBJ1-4, with a weak D call TRBD1 (5 bases). V was shortened by 3 bases and J by 8 bases, with 13 bases between the two germline ends. This CDR3 is built from 14 residues. The DNA of the CDR3 is TGTGCCAGCAGTTTCACGGCCGGGGGGGAAAAACTGTTTTTT. It yields the protein CASSFTAGGEKLFF.

The rearrangement uses TRBV20-1 and TRBJ2-5; either TRBD1 or TRBD2 may fit D (5 bases each). The CDR3 is 15 residues long. V was trimmed by 6 bases and J by 4 bases, leaving 21 bases between them. Germline V lookup: CDR1 DFQATT, CDR2 SNEGSKA (reference sequence). The CDR3, as DNA: TGCAGTGCCCGGGCGAGGGGTCAGGGTCTAGAGACCCAGTACTTC. Residues: CSARARGQGLETQYF.

A note on this clonotype: Likely a read error: the CDR3 ends without its conserved phenylalanine or tryptophan. No DNA is shown, since the ends of the CDR3 on it are uncertain; the CDR3 is the one TCRdb lists. This rearrangement joins TRBV30 to TRBJ1-2; the D call of TRBD1 is as the table states it, not checked on the DNA. Germline assignment: CDR1 GTSNPN and CDR2 SVGIG (reference sequence). Counting both end residues, the CDR3 totals 12 amino acids. This CDR3 is CAWSFSGGLDTL.

This chain connects TRBV11-1 to TRBJ2-7; maybe TRBD2 (6 bases). The CDR3 spans 15 residues. The ends were cut back, 5 bases at V and 6 bases at J, with 20 bases in the middle. Germline CDR1 and CDR2: SGHAT and FQDESV (reference sequence). CDR3 in DNA: TGTGCCAGCAGCCCGAACGCGGGGCGCCCCTCCGAGCAGTACTTC. Encoded protein: CASSPNAGRPSEQYF.

This chain joins TRBV27 and TRBJ2-7; 15 nucleotides match TRBD2. This CDR3 has 17 amino acids. The J segment lost 3 bases and the V segment lost 7 bases, leaving 10 bases of the junction unmatched. Germline V lookup: CDR1 MNHEY, CDR2 SMNVEV (reference sequence). CDR3 sequence reads: CASKGRGTSGRLYEQYF. For the CDR3, the DNA is TGTGCCAGCAAGGGAAGGGGGACTAGCGGGAGGCTCTACGAGCAGTACTTC.

V is TRBV30 and J is TRBJ2-7; 11 positions match TRBD2. The V gene's germline CDR1 is GTSNPN and CDR2 SVGIG (reference sequence). The CDR3 extends over 15 amino acids. J lost 5 bases, V lost 5 bases, and 11 bases had no gene match. CDR3: CAWGKTSGRVHEQYF. CDR3 sequence (DNA): TGTGCCTGGGGAAAAACTAGCGGGAGAGTCCACGAGCAGTACTTC.

The chain is built from TRBV29-1 and TRBJ2-2; TRBD1 matches at 8 bases. The germline gives CDR1 SQVTM, CDR2 ANQGSEA. This CDR3 has 15 amino acids. The V gene end was trimmed by 7 bases and the J gene end by 5 bases; junction bases not matched to a gene: 12. The CDR3 sequence is CSALPDRARTGELFF. In DNA form, the CDR3 reads TGCAGCGCACTCCCGGACAGGGCTAGGACCGGGGAGCTGTTTTTT.

The V call is TRBV19, the J call TRBJ1-5, with 8 nucleotides matching TRBD1. This CDR3 has 15 amino acids. With V trimmed by 7 bases and J by 3 bases, 8 bases remained unmatched. Germline CDR1 reads LNHDA; CDR2 reads SQIVND (reference sequence). CDR3 residues: CASTTTGGNNQPQHF. Here the CDR3 DNA reads TGTGCCAGTACCACTACAGGGGGAAACAATCAGCCCCAGCATTTT.

The chain couples TRBV24-1 to TRBJ2-4; D is ambiguous. The germline gives CDR1 KGHDR, CDR2 SFDVKD. This CDR3 is built from 15 residues. Trimming pared 3 bases from V and 3 bases from J, leaving 11 bases between. Here the CDR3 reads CATSDPGKGKNIQYF. DNA of the CDR3: TGTGCCACCAGTGATCCTGGGAAAGGCAAAAACATTCAGTACTTC.

The genes are TRBV6-5 and TRBJ1-1; 7 bases are shared with TRBD1. After removal of 6 bases from V and 0 bases from J, the junction contained 4 bases not matched to a gene. Per germline, CDR1 MNHEY and CDR2 SVGAGI. CDR3 length: 14 amino acids. CDR3 sequence reads: CASRDRFLNTEAFF. The CDR3 DNA is TGTGCCAGCAGGGACAGGTTCCTGAACACTGAAGCTTTCTTT.

V and J are TRBV12-3 or TRBV12-4 and TRBJ2-1, with TRBD1 identical over 9 bases. The CDR3 covers 14 residues. V shed 3 bases, J shed 9 bases, and the junction held 6 bases outside the gene matches. CDR3 DNA sequence: TGTGCCAGCAGTTTTACGGACAGGGGATCTGAGCAGTTCTTC. Its translation: CASSFTDRGSEQFF.